Reported below is one T cell receptor (beta chain). This sample is drawn from a study of patients and donors after allogeneic stem cell transplantation. With 6 bases removed from V and 5 bases from J, the gap between germline ends came to 14 bases. This CDR3 spans 14 amino acids. CDR1 is MDHEN and CDR2 is SYDVKM in the germline V gene. Each CDR3 protein is one row after TCRdb ran MiXCR on the RT-PCR reads. The data contain about 160,000 distinct CDR3 sequences, roughly two fifths of them singletons. The chain uses TRBV28 and TRBJ1-5; the D gene is possibly TRBD1 (5 bases). Material: blood, either unsorted or a sorted T cell fraction (not recorded which). The source is a human donor who was either an allogeneic HSCT recipient or a stem cell or donor lymphocyte infusion donor (not recorded which). It is not recorded whose cells these are; they may come from a transplant donor. This CDR3 is CASRPGWGDQPQHF. CDR3 bases: TGTGCCAGCAGGCCGGGATGGGGGGATCAGCCCCAGCATTTT.